Below, 10 T cell receptor beta chains from the same sample are listed, as sequenced in a study of cytomegalovirus exposure and HLA in healthy donors. Primers for the PCR totalled 60 Vbeta and 13 Jbeta. The method was immunoSEQ multiplex PCR; TCRdb's version includes in-frame clones alone and lacks a portion of them. The sample has some 110,000 clones; over 60% are singletons. The sequenced material came from PBMCs. All receptors derive from a woman under 30 in good health and CMV-seropositive.

V and J are TRBV1 and TRBJ2-5; the D call TRBD2 from the table was never checked on the DNA. TRBV1 has pseudogene status. CDR3 length equals 17 residues. CDR3 DNA sequence: TGCACCAGCAGCCAAGGTCCCTTGACTAGCGCACAAGAGACCCAGTACTTC. It encodes CTSSQGPLTSAQETQYF.

The chain has TRBV27 and TRBJ2-3; TRBD1 matches at 11 bases. This CDR3 is built from 15 residues. Germline V gene data show CDR1 as MNHEY and CDR2 as SMNVEV (reference sequence). After removal of 5 bases from V and 4 bases from J, the junction contained 5 bases not matched to a gene. Here the CDR3 DNA reads TGTGCCAGCAGTCCCCGGACAGGGGGCGCAGATACGCAGTATTTT. It encodes CASSPRTGGADTQYF.

The chain combines TRBV5-1 with TRBJ1-1; no firm D call. The germline V gene has CDR1 SGHRS and CDR2 YFSETQ. V lost 0 bases and J lost 8, with 8 bases in between. This CDR3 contains 12 residues. In nucleotides, the CDR3 is TGCGCCAGCAGCTTGGGGACGGGAGAAGCTTTCTTT. Its protein is CASSLGTGEAFF.

V is TRBV20-1 and J is TRBJ2-7, with TRBD1 matching 7 bases. Germline values: CDR1 DFQATT, CDR2 SNEGSKA (reference sequence). The CDR3 has 11 residues. The CDR3 is CSQGEIYEQYF. The CDR3 DNA sequence: TGCAGCCAGGGGGAGATCTACGAGCAGTACTTC.

The chain carries TRBV30 and TRBJ1-5; D is perhaps TRBD1 (6 bases). Trimming stripped 0 bases from V and 3 bases from J, with 9 bases between. CDR1 and CDR2 (germline): GTSNPN, SVGIG (reference sequence). The CDR3 extends over 14 amino acids. CDR3 amino acids: CAWSVGGPNQPQHF. Here the CDR3 DNA reads TGTGCCTGGAGTGTAGGGGGACCCAATCAGCCCCAGCATTTT.

Comment on this clone: This same CDR3 is encoded by further DNA sequences in the sample. The J gene is TRBJ1-1, the V gene TRBV2, with a weak D call TRBD1 (5 bases). V was pared by 4 bases and J by 2 bases, with 8 bases between. This CDR3 comprises 13 residues. From germline, CDR1 is SNHLY and CDR2 FYNNEI. The CDR3 sequence: CASSGQRNTEAFF. Here the CDR3 DNA reads TGTGCCAGCAGTGGACAGAGAAACACTGAAGCTTTCTTT.

In this sample, this clone turned up a few times. The V and J genes are TRBV10-2 and TRBJ1-2; TRBD1 might be the D (5 bases). CDR1 and CDR2 (germline): WSHSY, SAAADI. This CDR3 comprises 14 residues. Trimming left V 6 bases short and J 8 bases short, with 19 bases between. Here the CDR3 DNA reads TGCGCCAGCAGAGCCAGGGTTACCTCCGAGGGCTACACCTTC. It encodes CASRARVTSEGYTF.

The V call is TRBV9, the J call TRBJ2-7, with 8 bases fitting TRBD2. CDR3 length: 15 residues. The germline V gene has CDR1 SGDLS and CDR2 YYNGEE. Trimming cost V 0 bases and J 3 bases; bases outside gene matches: 5. The CDR3 loop is CASSVGTSGFYEQYF. DNA for the CDR3: TGTGCCAGCAGCGTAGGAACTAGCGGATTCTACGAGCAGTACTTC.

Here the CDR3 reads CASSPSTGAGGYTF. As DNA, the CDR3 is TGTGCCAGCAGCCCCTCAACAGGGGCAGGGGGCTACACCTTC. This sequence joins TRBV9 and TRBJ1-2; TRBD1 aligns across 7 bases. The CDR3 is 14 residues long. Germline trimming cut 4 bases from V and 8 bases from J; bases unmatched to any gene: 11. In germline, CDR1 is SGDLS, CDR2 YYNGEE.

The chain has TRBV19 and TRBJ2-5; D is possibly TRBD2 (6 bases). From germline, CDR1 is LNHDA and CDR2 SQIVND (reference sequence). The CDR3 has 14 amino acids. V dropped 5 bases and J dropped 5 bases, with 15 bases sitting between them. CDR3 loop: CASSLHGGPETQYF. DNA for the CDR3: TGTGCCAGTAGTTTACACGGGGGTCCGGAGACCCAGTACTTC.